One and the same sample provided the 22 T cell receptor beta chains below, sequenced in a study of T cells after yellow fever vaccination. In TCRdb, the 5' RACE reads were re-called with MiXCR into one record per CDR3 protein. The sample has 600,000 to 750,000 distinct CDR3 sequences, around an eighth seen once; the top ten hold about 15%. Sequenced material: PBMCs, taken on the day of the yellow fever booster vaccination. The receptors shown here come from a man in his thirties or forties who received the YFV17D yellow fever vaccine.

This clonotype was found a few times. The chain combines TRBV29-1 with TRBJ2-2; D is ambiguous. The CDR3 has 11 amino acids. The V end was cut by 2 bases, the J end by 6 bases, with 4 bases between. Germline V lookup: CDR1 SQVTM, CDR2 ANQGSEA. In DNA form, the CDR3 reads TGCAGCGTTGAAATCCCCGGGGAGCTGTTTTTT. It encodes CSVEIPGELFF.

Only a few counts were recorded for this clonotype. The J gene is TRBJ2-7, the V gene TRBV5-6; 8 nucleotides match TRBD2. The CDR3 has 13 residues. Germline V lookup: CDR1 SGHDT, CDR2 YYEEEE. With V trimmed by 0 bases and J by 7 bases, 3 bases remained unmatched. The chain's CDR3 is CASSLALAAEQYF. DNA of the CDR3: TGTGCCAGCAGCTTGGCACTAGCGGCTGAGCAGTACTTC. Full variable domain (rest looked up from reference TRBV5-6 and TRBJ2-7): DAGVTQSPTHLIKTRGQQVTLRCSPKSGHDTVSWYQQALGQGPQFIFQYYEEEERQRGNFPDRFSGHQFPNYSSELNVNALLLGDSALYLCASSLALAAEQYFGPGTRLTVT.

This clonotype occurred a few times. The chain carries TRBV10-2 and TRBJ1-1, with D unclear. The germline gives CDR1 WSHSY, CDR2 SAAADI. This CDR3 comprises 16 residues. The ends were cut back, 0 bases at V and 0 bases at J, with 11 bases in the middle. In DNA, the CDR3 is TGCGCCAGCAGTGAGTCTCTCAGGCAAGTGAACACTGAAGCTTTCTTT. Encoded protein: CASSESLRQVNTEAFF.

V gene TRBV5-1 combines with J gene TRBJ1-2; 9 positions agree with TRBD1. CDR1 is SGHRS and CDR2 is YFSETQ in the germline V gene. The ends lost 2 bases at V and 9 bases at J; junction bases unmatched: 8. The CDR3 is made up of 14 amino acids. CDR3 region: CASSFARTGESYTF. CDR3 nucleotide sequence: TGCGCCAGCAGCTTTGCTAGGACAGGGGAAAGCTACACCTTC. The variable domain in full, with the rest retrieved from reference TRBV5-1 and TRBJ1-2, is KAGVTQTPRYLIKTRGQQVTLSCSPISGHRSVSWYQQTPGQGLQFLFEYFSETQRNKGNFPGRFSGRQFSNSRSEMNVSTLELGDSALYLCASSFARTGESYTFGSGTRLTVV.

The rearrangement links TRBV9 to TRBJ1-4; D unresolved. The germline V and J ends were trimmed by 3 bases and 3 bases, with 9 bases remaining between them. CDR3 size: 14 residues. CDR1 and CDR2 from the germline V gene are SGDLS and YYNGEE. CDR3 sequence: CASSADVANEKLFF. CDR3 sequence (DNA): TGTGCCAGCAGCGCGGATGTTGCTAATGAAAAACTGTTTTTT.

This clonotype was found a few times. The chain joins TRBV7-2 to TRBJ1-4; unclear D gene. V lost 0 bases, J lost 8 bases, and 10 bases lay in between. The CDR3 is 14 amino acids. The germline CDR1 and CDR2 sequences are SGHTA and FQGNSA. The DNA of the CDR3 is TGTGCCAGCAGCTTAGCTGACAACGGGGAAAAACTGTTTTTT. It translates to CASSLADNGEKLFF.

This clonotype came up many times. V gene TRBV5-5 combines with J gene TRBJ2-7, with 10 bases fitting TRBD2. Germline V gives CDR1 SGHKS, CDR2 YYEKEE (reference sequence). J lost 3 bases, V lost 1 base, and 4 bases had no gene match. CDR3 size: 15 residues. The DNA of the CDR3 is TGTGCCAGCAGCTTGTTTCTAGCGGGAGACTACGAGCAGTACTTC. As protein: CASSLFLAGDYEQYF. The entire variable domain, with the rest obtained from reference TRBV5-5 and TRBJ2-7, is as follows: DAGVTQSPTHLIKTRGQQVTLRCSPISGHKSVSWYQQVLGQGPQFIFQYYEKEERGRGNFPDRFSARQFPNYSSELNVNALLLGDSALYLCASSLFLAGDYEQYFGPGTRLTVT.

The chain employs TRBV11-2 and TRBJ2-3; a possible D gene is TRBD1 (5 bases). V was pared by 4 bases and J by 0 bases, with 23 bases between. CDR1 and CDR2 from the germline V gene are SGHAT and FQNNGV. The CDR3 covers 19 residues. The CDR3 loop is CASSSINPRQWGSTDTQYF. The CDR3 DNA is TGTGCCAGCAGCTCAATCAATCCTCGACAGTGGGGCAGCACAGATACGCAGTATTTT.

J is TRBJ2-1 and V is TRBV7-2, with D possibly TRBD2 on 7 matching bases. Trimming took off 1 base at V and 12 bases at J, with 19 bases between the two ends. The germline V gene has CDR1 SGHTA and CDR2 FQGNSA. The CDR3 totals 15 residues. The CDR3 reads CASSLEGLGGGRQFF. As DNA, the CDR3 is TGTGCCAGCAGCTTAGAAGGACTAGGGGGGGGGCGGCAGTTCTTC.

In DNA form, the CDR3 reads TGCAGTGCTAGAGGGGGGACAATCTACGAGCAGTACTTC. Its translation is CSARGGTIYEQYF. V usage is TRBV20-1 and J usage is TRBJ2-7; D possibly corresponds to TRBD1 (6 bases). The CDR3 covers 13 residues. Germline V gene lookup returns CDR1 DFQATT and CDR2 SNEGSKA (reference sequence). Trimming removed 1 base from V and 3 bases from J, with 10 bases in between.

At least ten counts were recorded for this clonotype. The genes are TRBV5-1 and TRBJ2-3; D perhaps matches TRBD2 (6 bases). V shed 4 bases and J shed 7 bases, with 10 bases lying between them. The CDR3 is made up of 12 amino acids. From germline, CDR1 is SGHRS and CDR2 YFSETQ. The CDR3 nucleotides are TGCGCCAGCAGCGCGGAGGGGAATACGCAGTATTTT. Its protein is CASSAEGNTQYF.

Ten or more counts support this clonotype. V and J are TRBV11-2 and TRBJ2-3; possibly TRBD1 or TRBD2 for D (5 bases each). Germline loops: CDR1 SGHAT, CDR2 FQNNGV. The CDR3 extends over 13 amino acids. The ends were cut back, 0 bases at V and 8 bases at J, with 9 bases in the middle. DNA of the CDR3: TGTGCCAGCAGCTTAGATTTGGGGGTTACGCAGTATTTT. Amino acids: CASSLDLGVTQYF.

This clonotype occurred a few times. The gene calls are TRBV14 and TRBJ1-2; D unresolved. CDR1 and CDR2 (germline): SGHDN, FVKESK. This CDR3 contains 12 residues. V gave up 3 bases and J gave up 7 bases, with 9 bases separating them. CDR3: CASSQARGGYTF. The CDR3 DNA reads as TGTGCCAGCAGCCAGGCCAGAGGTGGCTACACCTTC.

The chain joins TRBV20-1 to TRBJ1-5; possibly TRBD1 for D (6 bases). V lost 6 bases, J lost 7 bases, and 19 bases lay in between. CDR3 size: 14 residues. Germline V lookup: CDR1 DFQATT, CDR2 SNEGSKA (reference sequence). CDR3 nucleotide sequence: TGCAGTGCCTCCGGGGGGGCCTCTTGGCAGCCCCAGCATTTT. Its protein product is CSASGGASWQPQHF.

The CDR3 nucleotides read TGTGCCAGTAGTCTCCCCGGGGACGGGGCCCAAGAGACCCAGTACTTC. Protein: CASSLPGDGAQETQYF. The V gene is TRBV19, the J gene TRBJ2-5; D may correspond to TRBD1 or TRBD2 (5 bases each). V was cut by 5 bases and J by 1 base, with 17 bases left in between. This CDR3 is built from 16 residues. Germline CDR1 reads LNHDA; CDR2 reads SQIVND (reference sequence).

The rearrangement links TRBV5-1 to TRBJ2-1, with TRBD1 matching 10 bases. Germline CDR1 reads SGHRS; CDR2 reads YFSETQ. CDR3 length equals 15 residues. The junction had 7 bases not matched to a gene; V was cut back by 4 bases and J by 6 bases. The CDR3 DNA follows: TGCGCCAGCAGCGTCGGGACAGGGGACGTCAATGAGCAGTTCTTC. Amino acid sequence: CASSVGTGDVNEQFF.

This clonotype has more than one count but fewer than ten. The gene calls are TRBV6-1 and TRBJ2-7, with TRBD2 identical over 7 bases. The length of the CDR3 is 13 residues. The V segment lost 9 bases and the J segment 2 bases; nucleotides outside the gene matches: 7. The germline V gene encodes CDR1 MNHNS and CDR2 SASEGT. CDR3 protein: CASQLAITYEQYF. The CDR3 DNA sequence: TGTGCCAGTCAACTAGCGATCACCTACGAGCAGTACTTC.

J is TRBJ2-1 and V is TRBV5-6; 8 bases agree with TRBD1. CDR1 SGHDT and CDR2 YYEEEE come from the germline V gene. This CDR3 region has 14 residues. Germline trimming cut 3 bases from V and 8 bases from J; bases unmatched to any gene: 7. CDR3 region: CASSSWTGPDEQFF. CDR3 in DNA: TGTGCCAGCAGCTCCTGGACAGGGCCCGATGAGCAGTTCTTC. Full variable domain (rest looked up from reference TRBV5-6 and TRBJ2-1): DAGVTQSPTHLIKTRGQQVTLRCSPKSGHDTVSWYQQALGQGPQFIFQYYEEEERQRGNFPDRFSGHQFPNYSSELNVNALLLGDSALYLCASSSWTGPDEQFFGPGTRLTVL.

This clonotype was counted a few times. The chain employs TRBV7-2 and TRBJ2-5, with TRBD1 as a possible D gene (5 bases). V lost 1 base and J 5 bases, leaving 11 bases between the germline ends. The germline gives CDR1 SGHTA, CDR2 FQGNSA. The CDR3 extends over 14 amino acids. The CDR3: CASSLVAGRETQYF. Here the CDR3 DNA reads TGTGCCAGCAGCTTAGTGGCAGGGCGGGAGACCCAGTACTTC.

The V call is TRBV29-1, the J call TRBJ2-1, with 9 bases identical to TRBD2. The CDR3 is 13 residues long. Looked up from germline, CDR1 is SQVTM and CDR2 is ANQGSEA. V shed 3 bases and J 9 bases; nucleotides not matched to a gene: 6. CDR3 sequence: CSVDVAGVGEQFF. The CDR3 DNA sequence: TGCAGCGTTGACGTAGCGGGAGTAGGTGAGCAGTTCTTC.

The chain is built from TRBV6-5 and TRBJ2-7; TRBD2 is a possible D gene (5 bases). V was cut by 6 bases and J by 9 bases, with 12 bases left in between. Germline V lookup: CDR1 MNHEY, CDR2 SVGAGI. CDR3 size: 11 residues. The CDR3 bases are TGTGCCAGCAGGGGAGCCGGAGGGCAGTACTTC. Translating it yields CASRGAGGQYF.

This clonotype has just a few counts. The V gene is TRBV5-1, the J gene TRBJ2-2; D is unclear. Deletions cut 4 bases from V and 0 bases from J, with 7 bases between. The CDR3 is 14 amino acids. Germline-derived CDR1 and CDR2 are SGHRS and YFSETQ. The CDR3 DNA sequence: TGCGCCAGCAGCATGGACGCGAACACCGGGGAGCTGTTTTTT. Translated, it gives CASSMDANTGELFF.